This TCR beta chain was obtained from a study of blood T cells in healthy people across ages. Primers used in a second PCR of roughly 6 to 11 cycles were a sample-barcoded 5' primer and a J-beta primer mix. No fewer than 3 million CDR3-containing paired-end reads came from each sample. TCRdb recomputed calls from the 5' RACE reads with MiXCR, one row per CDR3 protein. The sample holds nearly 800,000 distinct CDR3 sequences; 56% are singletons and the top ten take around 25%. V was pared by 0 bases and J by 0 bases, with 10 bases between. The CDR3 runs to 15 residues. Germline V gene lookup returns CDR1 DFQATT and CDR2 SNEGSKA (reference sequence). Donor samples were obtained from healthy Caucasian individuals from Russia, aged 6 to 90.

The J gene is TRBJ2-3, the V gene TRBV20-1; D is unresolved. The source material was blood. This receptor was taken from a man in his forties in good health. The CDR3 reads CSARDSRHSTDTQYF. DNA for the CDR3: TGCAGTGCTAGAGATTCCCGGCATAGCACAGATACGCAGTATTTT.